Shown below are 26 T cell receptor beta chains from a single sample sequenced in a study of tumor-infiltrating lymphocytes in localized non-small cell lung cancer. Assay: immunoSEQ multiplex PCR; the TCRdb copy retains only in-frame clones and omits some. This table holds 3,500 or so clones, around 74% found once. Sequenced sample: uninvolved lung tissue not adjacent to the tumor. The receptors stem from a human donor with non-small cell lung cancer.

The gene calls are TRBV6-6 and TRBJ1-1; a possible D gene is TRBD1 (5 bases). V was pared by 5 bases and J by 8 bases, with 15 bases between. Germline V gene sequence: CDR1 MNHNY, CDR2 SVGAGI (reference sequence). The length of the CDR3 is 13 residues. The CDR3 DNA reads TGTGCCAGCAGTCCCCCGGGACGGGAAGAAGCTTTCTTT. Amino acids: CASSPPGREEAFF.

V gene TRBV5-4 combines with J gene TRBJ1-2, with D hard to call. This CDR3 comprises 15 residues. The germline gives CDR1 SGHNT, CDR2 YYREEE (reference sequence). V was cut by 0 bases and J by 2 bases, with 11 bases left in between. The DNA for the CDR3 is TGTGCCAGCAGCTTGGGCGTAAAGGTGAACTATGGCTACACCTTC. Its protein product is CASSLGVKVNYGYTF. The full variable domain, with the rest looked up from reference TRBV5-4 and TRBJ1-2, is ETGVTQSPTHLIKTRGQQVTLRCSSQSGHNTVSWYQQALGQGPQFIFQYYREEENGRGNFPPRFSGLQFPNYSSELNVNALELDDSALYLCASSLGVKVNYGYTFGSGTRLTVV.

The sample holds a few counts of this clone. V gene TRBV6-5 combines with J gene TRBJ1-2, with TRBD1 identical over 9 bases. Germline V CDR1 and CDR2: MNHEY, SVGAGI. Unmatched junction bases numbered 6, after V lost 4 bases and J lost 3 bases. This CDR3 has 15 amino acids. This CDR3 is CASSSGQGIHYGYTF. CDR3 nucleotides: TGTGCCAGCAGTTCCGGACAGGGGATTCACTATGGCTACACCTTC.

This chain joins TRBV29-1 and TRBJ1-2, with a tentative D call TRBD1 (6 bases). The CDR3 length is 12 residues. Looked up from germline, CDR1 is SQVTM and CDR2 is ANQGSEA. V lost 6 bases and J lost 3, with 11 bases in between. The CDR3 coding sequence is TGCAGCGTAGACGAGGGGGACTATGGCTACACCTTC. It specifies CSVDEGDYGYTF.

The CDR3 loop is CASSSDRGRTEAFF. The CDR3 DNA reads TGTGCCAGCAGTTCAGACAGGGGGCGGACTGAAGCTTTCTTT. The chain uses TRBV2 and TRBJ1-1, with TRBD1 identical over 10 bases. This CDR3 is 14 amino acids long. The germline V gene has CDR1 SNHLY and CDR2 FYNNEI. The V and J ends lost 5 bases and 5 bases, in that order; junction bases with no gene match: 5. The full variable domain, its missing parts supplied by reference TRBV2 and TRBJ1-1, is EPEVTQTPSHQVTQMGQEVILRCVPISNHLYFYWYRQILGQKVEFLVSFYNNEISEKSEIFDDQFSVERPDGSNFTLKIRSTKLEDSAMYFCASSSDRGRTEAFFGQGTRLTVV.

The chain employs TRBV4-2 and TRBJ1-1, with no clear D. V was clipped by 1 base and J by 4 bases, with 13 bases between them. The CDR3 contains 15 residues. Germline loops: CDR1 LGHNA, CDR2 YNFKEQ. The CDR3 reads CASSQGGVAGTEAFF. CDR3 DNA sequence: TGTGCCAGCAGCCAAGGGGGTGTCGCCGGCACTGAAGCTTTCTTT.

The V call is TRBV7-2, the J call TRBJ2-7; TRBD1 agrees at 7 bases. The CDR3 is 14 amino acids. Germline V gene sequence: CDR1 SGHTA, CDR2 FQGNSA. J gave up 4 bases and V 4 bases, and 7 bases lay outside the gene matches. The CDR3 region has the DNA TGTGCCAGCAGCTGGCGACAGGGATCATACGAGCAGTACTTC. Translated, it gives CASSWRQGSYEQYF.

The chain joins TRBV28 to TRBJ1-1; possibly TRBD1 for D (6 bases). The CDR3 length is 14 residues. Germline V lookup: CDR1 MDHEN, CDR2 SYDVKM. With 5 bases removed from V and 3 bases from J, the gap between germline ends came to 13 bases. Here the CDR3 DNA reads TGTGCCAGCAGTAGAGGACAGCTATACACTGAAGCTTTCTTT. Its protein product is CASSRGQLYTEAFF.

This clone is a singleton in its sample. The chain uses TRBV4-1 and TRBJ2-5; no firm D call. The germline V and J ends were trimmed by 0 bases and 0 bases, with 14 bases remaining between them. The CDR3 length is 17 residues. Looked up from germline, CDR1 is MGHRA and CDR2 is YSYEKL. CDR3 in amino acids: CASSQDSLQAYQETQYF. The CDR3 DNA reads TGCGCCAGCAGCCAAGATTCCCTGCAAGCGTACCAAGAGACCCAGTACTTC.

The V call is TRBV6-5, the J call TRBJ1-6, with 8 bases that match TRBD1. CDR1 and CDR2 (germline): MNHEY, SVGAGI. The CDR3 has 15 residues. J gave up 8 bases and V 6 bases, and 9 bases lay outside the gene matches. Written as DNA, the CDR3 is TGTGCCAGCAGCATGACGACAGGGGAAGATTCACCCCTCCACTTT. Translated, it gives CASSMTTGEDSPLHF.

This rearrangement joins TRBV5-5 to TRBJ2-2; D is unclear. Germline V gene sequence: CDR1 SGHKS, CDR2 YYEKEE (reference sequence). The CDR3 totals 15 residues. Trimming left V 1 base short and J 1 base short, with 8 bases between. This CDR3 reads CASSLWLGNTGELFF. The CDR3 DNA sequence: TGTGCCAGCAGCTTGTGGCTAGGGAACACCGGGGAGCTGTTTTTT.

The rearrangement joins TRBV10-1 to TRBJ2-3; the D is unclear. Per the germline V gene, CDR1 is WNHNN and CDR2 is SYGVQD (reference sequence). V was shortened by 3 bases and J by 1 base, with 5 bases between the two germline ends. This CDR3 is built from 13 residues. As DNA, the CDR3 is TGCGCCAGCAGTGAAGCCGGCACAGATACGCAGTATTTT. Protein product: CASSEAGTDTQYF.

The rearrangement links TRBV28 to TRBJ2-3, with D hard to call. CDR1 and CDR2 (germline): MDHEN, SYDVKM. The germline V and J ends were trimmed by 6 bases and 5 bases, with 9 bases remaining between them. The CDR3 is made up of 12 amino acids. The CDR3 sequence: CASRTLGDTQYF. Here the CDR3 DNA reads TGTGCCAGCAGAACTCTGGGAGATACGCAGTATTTT.

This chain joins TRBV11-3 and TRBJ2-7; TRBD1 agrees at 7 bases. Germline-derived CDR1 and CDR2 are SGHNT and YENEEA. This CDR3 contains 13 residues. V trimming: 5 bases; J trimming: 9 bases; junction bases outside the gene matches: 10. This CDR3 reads CASSVQQGGGQYF. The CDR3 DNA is TGTGCCAGCAGCGTCCAGCAAGGGGGCGGGCAGTACTTC.

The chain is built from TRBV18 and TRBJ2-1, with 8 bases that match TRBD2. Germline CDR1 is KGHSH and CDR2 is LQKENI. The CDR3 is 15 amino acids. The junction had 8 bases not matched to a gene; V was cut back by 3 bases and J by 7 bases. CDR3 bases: TGTGCCAGCTCACCCCCAGCGGGAGTTGATAATGAGCAGTTCTTC. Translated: CASSPPAGVDNEQFF. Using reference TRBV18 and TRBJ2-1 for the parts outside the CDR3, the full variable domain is NAGVMQNPRHLVRRRGQEARLRCSPMKGHSHVYWYRQLPEEGLKFMVYLQKENIIDESGMPKERFSAEFPKEGPSILRIQQVVRGDSAAYFCASSPPAGVDNEQFFGPGTRLTVL.

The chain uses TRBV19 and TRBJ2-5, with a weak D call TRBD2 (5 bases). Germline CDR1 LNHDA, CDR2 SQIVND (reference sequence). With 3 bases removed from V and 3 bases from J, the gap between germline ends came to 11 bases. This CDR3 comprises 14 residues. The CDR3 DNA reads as TGTGCCAGTAGTATCTCGGGGTCCGAAGAGACCCAGTACTTC. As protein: CASSISGSEETQYF. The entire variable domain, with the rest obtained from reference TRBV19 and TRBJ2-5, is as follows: DGGITQSPKYLFRKEGQNVTLSCEQNLNHDAMYWYRQDPGQGLRLIYYSQIVNDFQKGDIAEGYSVSREKKESFPLTVTSAQKNPTAFYLCASSISGSEETQYFGPGTRLLVL.

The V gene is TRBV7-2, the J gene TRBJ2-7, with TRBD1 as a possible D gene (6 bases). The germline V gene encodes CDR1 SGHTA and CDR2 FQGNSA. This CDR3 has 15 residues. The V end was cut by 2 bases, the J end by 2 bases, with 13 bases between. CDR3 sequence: CASSLLTGSAYEQYF. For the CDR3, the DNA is TGTGCCAGCAGCTTACTAACAGGGTCGGCCTACGAGCAGTACTTC.

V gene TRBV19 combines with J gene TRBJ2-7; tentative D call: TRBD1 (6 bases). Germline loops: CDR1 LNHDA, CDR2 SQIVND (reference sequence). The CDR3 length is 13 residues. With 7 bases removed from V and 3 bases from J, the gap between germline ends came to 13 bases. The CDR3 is CASMDSNLYEQYF. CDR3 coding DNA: TGTGCCAGTATGGACAGTAATCTCTACGAGCAGTACTTC.

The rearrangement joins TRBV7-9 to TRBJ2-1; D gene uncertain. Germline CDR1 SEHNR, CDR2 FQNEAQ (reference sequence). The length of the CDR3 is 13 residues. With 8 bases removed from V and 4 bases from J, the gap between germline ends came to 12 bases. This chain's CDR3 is CASVPSGYNEQFF. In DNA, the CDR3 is TGTGCCAGCGTCCCATCCGGTTACAATGAGCAGTTCTTC.

In DNA form, the CDR3 reads TGTGCCAGCAGCTTACAGACAAGGGAGACCCAGTACTTC. Translating gives CASSLQTRETQYF. The chain employs TRBV7-8 and TRBJ2-5; D not certain. CDR3 length: 13 amino acids. The V gene lost 2 bases and the J gene lost 5 bases, with 9 bases spanning the gap. Germline values: CDR1 SGHVS, CDR2 FQNEAQ.

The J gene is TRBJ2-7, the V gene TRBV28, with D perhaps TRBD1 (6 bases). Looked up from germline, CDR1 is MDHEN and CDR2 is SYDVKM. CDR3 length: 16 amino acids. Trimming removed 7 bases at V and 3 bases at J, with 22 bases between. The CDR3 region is CASTDPIRDKYYEQYF. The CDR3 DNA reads TGTGCCAGCACCGACCCCATCCGGGACAAGTACTACGAGCAGTACTTC. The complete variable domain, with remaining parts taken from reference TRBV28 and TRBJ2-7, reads DVKVTQSSRYLVKRTGEKVFLECVQDMDHENMFWYRQDPGLGLRLIYFSYDVKMKEKGDIPEGYSVSREKKERFSLILESASTNQTSMYLCASTDPIRDKYYEQYFGPGTRLTVT.

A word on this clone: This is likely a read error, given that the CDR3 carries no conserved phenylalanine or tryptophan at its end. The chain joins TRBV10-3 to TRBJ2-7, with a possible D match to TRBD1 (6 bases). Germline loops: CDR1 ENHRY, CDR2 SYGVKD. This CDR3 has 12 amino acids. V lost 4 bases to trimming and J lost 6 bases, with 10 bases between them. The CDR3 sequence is CAISAGEREQYL. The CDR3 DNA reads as TGTGCCATCAGTGCAGGGGAACGCGAGCAGTACCTC.

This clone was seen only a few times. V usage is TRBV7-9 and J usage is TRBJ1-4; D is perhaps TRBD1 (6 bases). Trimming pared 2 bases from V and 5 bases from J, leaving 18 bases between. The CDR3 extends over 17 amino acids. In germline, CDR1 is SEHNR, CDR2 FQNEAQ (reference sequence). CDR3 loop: CASSLPRTGSANEKLFF. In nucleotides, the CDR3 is TGTGCCAGCAGCTTACCACGAACAGGGTCGGCAAATGAAAAACTGTTTTTT. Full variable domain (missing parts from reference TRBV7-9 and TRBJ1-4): DTGVSQNPRHKITKRGQNVTFRCDPISEHNRLYWYRQTLGQGPEFLTYFQNEAQLEKSRLLSDRFSAERPKGSFSTLEIQRTEQGDSAMYLCASSLPRTGSANEKLFFGSGTQLSVL.

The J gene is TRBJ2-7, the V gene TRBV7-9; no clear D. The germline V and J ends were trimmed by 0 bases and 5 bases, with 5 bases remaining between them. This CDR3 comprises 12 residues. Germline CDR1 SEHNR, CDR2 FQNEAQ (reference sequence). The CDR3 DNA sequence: TGTGCCAGCAGCTTAGCGGTCCACGAGCAGTACTTC. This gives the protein CASSLAVHEQYF.

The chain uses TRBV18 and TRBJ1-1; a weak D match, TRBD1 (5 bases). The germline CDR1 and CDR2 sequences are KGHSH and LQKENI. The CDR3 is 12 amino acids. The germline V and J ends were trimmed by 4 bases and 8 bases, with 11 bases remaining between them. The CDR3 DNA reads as TGTGCCAGCTCACAGGGGCAGGAAGAAGCTTTCTTT. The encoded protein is CASSQGQEEAFF.

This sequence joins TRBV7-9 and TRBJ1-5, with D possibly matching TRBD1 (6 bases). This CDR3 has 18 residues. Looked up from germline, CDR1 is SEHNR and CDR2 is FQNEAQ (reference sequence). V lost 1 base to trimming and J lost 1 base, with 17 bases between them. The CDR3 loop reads CASSLVPEGTRSNQPQHF. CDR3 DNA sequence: TGTGCCAGCAGCTTAGTTCCTGAAGGGACAAGGAGCAATCAGCCCCAGCATTTT.